The next 25 T cell receptor beta chains were all read from a single sample in a study of persistence of HIV-infected CD4 T cells. Cells were stimulated with overlapping HIV-1 Gag 15-mer peptides. Memory cells lacking CD40L and CD69 with high CD45RO were sorted. The immunoSEQ assay was version 4, run in survey mode. Here immunoSEQ multiplex PCR was the method, and the copy in TCRdb shows in-frame clones only, minus some. The table has approximately 39,000 clones, 82% seen once; the top ten hold approximately 1%. These receptors' targets are unknown. The material sequenced was cultured CD4+ T cells from PBMCs, taken from a patient who received antiretroviral therapy. All receptors come from an adult with HIV. The donor label of this sample is uncertain.

This clone appeared a single time. The chain combines TRBV2 with TRBJ1-2; the D gene is possibly TRBD1 (6 bases). V lost 10 bases, J lost 2 bases, and 8 bases lay in between. The CDR3 has 11 amino acids. Germline V gene sequence: CDR1 SNHLY, CDR2 FYNNEI. CDR3 amino acids: CAITGNYGYTF. The CDR3 region has the DNA TGTGCCATTACAGGGAACTATGGCTACACCTTC.

J is TRBJ1-5 and V is TRBV6-5; 9 bases align to TRBD1. CDR1 and CDR2 (germline): MNHEY, SVGAGI. This CDR3 has 16 amino acids. The junction had 5 bases not matched to a gene; V was cut back by 3 bases and J by 2 bases. CDR3 nucleotides: TGTGCCAGCAGTTATCCTACAGGGGGCGGCAATCAGCCCCAGCATTTT. This codes for CASSYPTGGGNQPQHF.

This clone was observed a few times. The chain links TRBV29-1 to TRBJ1-1; D may be TRBD1 (6 bases). The CDR3 consists of 12 residues. V lost 3 bases, J lost 9 bases, and 14 bases lay in between. The germline V gene has CDR1 SQVTM and CDR2 ANQGSEA. The CDR3 nucleotides read TGCAGCGTTGAGGCCCAGGGGAAGCAAGCTTTCTTT. This translates into CSVEAQGKQAFF.

The chain uses TRBV5-1 and TRBJ1-5; D is ambiguous. The CDR3 spans 13 residues. Germline lookup yields CDR1 SGHRS and CDR2 YFSETQ. V was pared by 0 bases and J by 5 bases, with 6 bases between. The chain's CDR3 is CASSLDRDQPQHF. In DNA, the CDR3 is TGCGCCAGCAGCTTGGACAGAGATCAGCCCCAGCATTTT. The full variable domain, with the rest looked up from reference TRBV5-1 and TRBJ1-5, is KAGVTQTPRYLIKTRGQQVTLSCSPISGHRSVSWYQQTPGQGLQFLFEYFSETQRNKGNFPGRFSGRQFSNSRSEMNVSTLELGDSALYLCASSLDRDQPQHFGDGTRLSIL.

This chain links TRBV2 with TRBJ2-2; 7 nucleotides align to TRBD1. Per the germline V gene, CDR1 is SNHLY and CDR2 is FYNNEI. Germline trimming cut 7 bases from V and 1 base from J; bases unmatched to any gene: 6. The CDR3 is made up of 15 amino acids. The CDR3, as DNA: TGTGCCAGCATTTACGACAGGGTGAACACCGGGGAGCTGTTTTTT. This translates into CASIYDRVNTGELFF.

The gene calls are TRBV18 and TRBJ2-4, with D possibly TRBD1 on 6 matching bases. CDR3 size: 14 residues. V lost 2 bases to trimming and J lost 3 bases, with 8 bases between them. Germline V CDR1 and CDR2: KGHSH, LQKENI. The DNA for the CDR3 is TGTGCCAGCTCACCAAACAGGGACAAAAACATTCAGTACTTC. This gives the protein CASSPNRDKNIQYF.

In DNA form, the CDR3 reads TGTGCCATCAGTGAGAACCCCAGGAACACTGAAGCTTTCTTT. This gives the protein CAISENPRNTEAFF. V is TRBV10-3 and J is TRBJ1-1; no clear D gene. V was shortened by 2 bases and J by 1 base, with 8 bases between the two germline ends. Germline V gene sequence: CDR1 ENHRY, CDR2 SYGVKD. The CDR3 extends over 14 amino acids.

V usage is TRBV7-8 and J usage is TRBJ1-2; D is ambiguous. Germline CDR1 reads SGHVS; CDR2 reads FQNEAQ. The germline V and J ends were trimmed by 5 bases and 7 bases, with 8 bases remaining between them. This CDR3 region has 11 residues. The CDR3 protein is CASSPAFGYTF. CDR3 bases: TGTGCCAGCAGCCCAGCCTTTGGCTACACCTTC.

This chain joins TRBV30 and TRBJ1-1; 9 nucleotides agree with TRBD1. V was pared by 2 bases and J by 7 bases, with 2 bases of the junction left unmatched. This CDR3 contains 12 residues. Germline V gene lookup returns CDR1 GTSNPN and CDR2 SVGIG (reference sequence). CDR3 region: CAWSPGQGEAFF. The DNA of the CDR3 is TGTGCCTGGAGTCCGGGACAGGGTGAAGCTTTCTTT.

V and J are TRBV7-3 and TRBJ2-3; TRBD2 agrees at 8 bases. V lost 5 bases, J lost 5 bases, and 9 bases stayed unmatched. The CDR3 contains 15 residues. CDR1 is SGHTA, CDR2 FQGTGA, per germline. The CDR3 DNA sequence: TGTGCCAGCAGCCATGACCGGGGGGGCATAGATACGCAGTATTTT. Translation: CASSHDRGGIDTQYF.

The chain has TRBV5-1 and TRBJ2-3; D call uncertain. The germline V gene encodes CDR1 SGHRS and CDR2 YFSETQ. This CDR3 is built from 18 residues. The ends were cut back, 1 base at V and 1 base at J, with 19 bases in the middle. The chain's CDR3 is CASSLNPIRPGGTDTQYF. The CDR3 DNA reads as TGCGCCAGCAGCTTGAACCCCATTCGGCCCGGAGGCACAGATACGCAGTATTTT.

The chain is built from TRBV21-1 and TRBJ2-7; TRBD2 was called by the table and not checked on the DNA. TRBV21-1 is an annotated pseudogene. The CDR3 extends over 16 amino acids. The CDR3 coding sequence is TGTGCCAGCAGCAAAGGGGAGGGTCCTCGACTACGCGAGCAGTACGTC. It encodes CASSKGEGPRLREQYV.

The J gene is TRBJ1-1, the V gene TRBV2; D is undetermined. Germline V CDR1 and CDR2: SNHLY, FYNNEI. The V gene lost 2 bases and the J gene lost 3 bases, with 13 bases spanning the gap. The CDR3 totals 15 residues. The CDR3 sequence is CASSERLDGYTEAFF. CDR3 sequence (DNA): TGTGCCAGCAGTGAACGGCTCGATGGGTACACTGAAGCTTTCTTT.

This chain joins TRBV5-1 and TRBJ1-2, with D perhaps TRBD1 (5 bases). This CDR3 comprises 12 residues. V lost 2 bases and J lost 5, with 7 bases in between. Germline V gene sequence: CDR1 SGHRS, CDR2 YFSETQ. Here the CDR3 reads CASSLGVYGYTF. As DNA, the CDR3 is TGCGCCAGCAGCTTAGGGGTTTATGGCTACACCTTC.

CDR3: CASSDRGLGNTEAFF. The CDR3 DNA reads as TGTGCCAGCAGCGACCGGGGTCTGGGGAACACTGAAGCTTTCTTT. The chain uses TRBV2 and TRBJ1-1; D call uncertain. The CDR3 length is 15 residues. Germline values: CDR1 SNHLY, CDR2 FYNNEI. The germline V and J ends were trimmed by 6 bases and 1 base, with 15 bases remaining between them.

CDR3: CATTPGPGDTEAFF. The DNA of the CDR3 is TGTGCCACCACGCCGGGTCCCGGGGACACTGAAGCTTTCTTT. The chain is built from TRBV10-3 and TRBJ1-1; no clear D. CDR1 is ENHRY and CDR2 is SYGVKD in the germline V gene. The CDR3 spans 14 residues. The V end was cut by 10 bases, the J end by 3 bases, with 18 bases between.

V gene TRBV12-3 or TRBV12-4 combines with J gene TRBJ1-1; the D gene is possibly TRBD1 (5 bases). The CDR3 spans 13 residues. V lost 8 bases, J lost 4 bases, and 14 bases lay in between. The CDR3 coding sequence is TGTGCCAGCGATTCCGACAGAGGCACTGAAGCTTTCTTT. It is translated as CASDSDRGTEAFF.

This clone was observed a single time. Other DNA sequences in this specimen translate into the identical CDR3. The genes are TRBV19 and TRBJ1-5, with a weak D call TRBD1 (6 bases). CDR1 and CDR2 from the germline V gene are LNHDA and SQIVND (reference sequence). The CDR3 is 14 residues long. Trimming stripped 2 bases from V and 1 base from J, with 6 bases between. The CDR3 nucleotides read TGTGCCAGTAGTATACAGGGGAGCAATCAGCCCCAGCATTTT. Its protein is CASSIQGSNQPQHF. Complete variable domain (other parts from reference TRBV19 and TRBJ1-5): DGGITQSPKYLFRKEGQNVTLSCEQNLNHDAMYWYRQDPGQGLRLIYYSQIVNDFQKGDIAEGYSVSREKKESFPLTVTSAQKNPTAFYLCASSIQGSNQPQHFGDGTRLSIL.

The chain employs TRBV7-9 and TRBJ2-2; D remains ambiguous. The CDR3 totals 15 residues. Trimming took 5 bases from V and 4 from J, leaving 14 bases between them. The germline CDR1 and CDR2 sequences are SEHNR and FQNEAQ (reference sequence). The CDR3 is CASSLDDTATGELFF. DNA for the CDR3: TGTGCCAGCAGCCTAGACGACACGGCCACCGGGGAGCTGTTTTTT. The entire variable domain, with the rest obtained from reference TRBV7-9 and TRBJ2-2, is as follows: DTGVSQNPRHKITKRGQNVTFRCDPISEHNRLYWYRQTLGQGPEFLTYFQNEAQLEKSRLLSDRFSAERPKGSFSTLEIQRTEQGDSAMYLCASSLDDTATGELFFGEGSRLTVL.

This clone was found a few times. J is TRBJ1-1 and V is TRBV6-1, with D hard to call. This CDR3 contains 15 residues. The germline V gene has CDR1 MNHNS and CDR2 SASEGT. Trimming removed 1 base from V and 2 bases from J, with 11 bases in between. This CDR3 reads CASSEVRSLNTEAFF. The CDR3 DNA sequence: TGTGCCAGCAGTGAAGTTAGATCACTTAACACTGAAGCTTTCTTT.

The chain couples TRBV5-1 to TRBJ1-1; D remains unclear. The CDR3 totals 13 residues. Germline V lookup: CDR1 SGHRS, CDR2 YFSETQ. V was trimmed by 6 bases and J by 1 base, leaving 10 bases between them. The CDR3 reads CASTRSGNTEAFF. The CDR3 DNA reads as TGCGCCAGCACCCGATCGGGGAACACTGAAGCTTTCTTT.

The gene calls are TRBV3-1 (or the pseudogene TRBV3-2) and TRBJ1-6; D remains ambiguous. The CDR3 runs 16 residues. Trimming pared 4 bases from V and 6 bases from J, leaving 16 bases between. The germline gives CDR1 LGHDT, CDR2 YNNKEL (reference sequence). This chain's CDR3 is CASSLGIGEGNSPLHF. CDR3 bases: TGTGCCAGCAGCCTAGGCATTGGAGAGGGTAATTCACCCCTCCACTTT.

This chain links TRBV3-1 (or the pseudogene TRBV3-2) with TRBJ1-3; D perhaps matches TRBD1 (6 bases). The germline V gene has CDR1 LGHDT and CDR2 YNNKEL (reference sequence). This CDR3 has 14 residues. Trimming left V 7 bases short and J 3 bases short, with 13 bases between. The CDR3 reads CASTPGAVGNTIYF. CDR3 in DNA: TGTGCCAGCACCCCGGGGGCAGTTGGAAACACCATATATTTT.

This rearrangement joins TRBV9 to TRBJ2-3; maybe TRBD2 (6 bases). Germline-derived CDR1 and CDR2 are SGDLS and YYNGEE. The V end lost 2 bases, the J end lost 2 bases, and 12 bases lay between the germline ends. This CDR3 spans 15 amino acids. The CDR3 DNA is TGTGCCAGCAGCGTGATGGGGGGACCCACAGATACGCAGTATTTT. It codes for CASSVMGGPTDTQYF.

The V call is TRBV27, the J call TRBJ1-1; no reliable D call. This CDR3 is 13 amino acids long. Trimming removed 5 bases at V and 2 bases at J, with 9 bases between. Per the germline V gene, CDR1 is MNHEY and CDR2 is SMNVEV (reference sequence). The CDR3 is CASSRTPNTEAFF. In DNA form, the CDR3 reads TGTGCCAGCAGTCGGACTCCAAACACTGAAGCTTTCTTT.